Each of the 24 T cell receptor beta chains below was sequenced from the same sample in a study of blood T cell repertoires in COVID-19. Data came from immunoSEQ multiplex PCR; TCRdb stores just in-frame clones and leaves some out. The repertoire holds 60,000 to 65,000 clones, with around 74% as singletons. Sequenced sample: peripheral blood. The receptors shown here come from an elderly woman with acute or convalescent COVID-19.

CDR3: CASSLVAAGARGNIQYF. In DNA form, the CDR3 reads TGTGCCAGCAGCTTAGTGGCCGCGGGGGCGCGGGGAAACATTCAGTACTTC. V and J are TRBV7-2 and TRBJ2-4, with D perhaps TRBD2 (7 bases). This CDR3 is 17 amino acids long. Germline V gives CDR1 SGHTA, CDR2 FQGNSA. V gave up 1 base and J gave up 6 bases, with 19 bases separating them.

The chain combines TRBV11-2 with TRBJ2-1, with 16 bases identical to TRBD2. Trimming cost V 5 bases and J 9 bases; bases outside gene matches: 7. This CDR3 contains 16 residues. From germline, CDR1 is SGHAT and CDR2 FQNNGV. The CDR3 protein is CASSPGLAGGGGEQFF. CDR3 bases: TGTGCCAGCAGCCCGGGACTAGCGGGAGGGGGGGGTGAGCAGTTCTTC. Together with reference TRBV11-2 and TRBJ2-1, the CDR3 gives the full variable domain: EAGVAQSPRYKIIEKRQSVAFWCNPISGHATLYWYQQILGQGPKLLIQFQNNGVVDDSQLPKDRFSAERLKGVDSTLKIQPAKLEDSAVYLCASSPGLAGGGGEQFFGPGTRLTVL.

This clone was observed a handful of times. The CDR3 bases are TGTGCCAGCAGTTTAGGCTCTCAAAATCAGCCCCAGCATTTT. This translates into CASSLGSQNQPQHF. V gene TRBV28 combines with J gene TRBJ1-5, with D unclear. The V end was cut by 2 bases, the J end by 4 bases, with 9 bases between. The CDR3 sequence is 14 residues long. Germline V gives CDR1 MDHEN, CDR2 SYDVKM.

The genes are TRBV24-1 and TRBJ2-5; the match to TRBD1 covers 7 bases. The CDR3 covers 14 residues. The trim removed 4 bases at V and 1 base at J, leaving 2 bases unmatched. Per the germline V gene, CDR1 is KGHDR and CDR2 is SFDVKD. The chain's CDR3 is CATSESGGQETQYF. CDR3 in DNA: TGTGCCACCAGTGAGTCAGGGGGCCAAGAGACCCAGTACTTC.

The gene calls are TRBV18 and TRBJ2-1, with 9 bases lining up with TRBD2. Unmatched junction bases numbered 1, after V lost 4 bases and J lost 0 bases. Germline CDR1 reads KGHSH; CDR2 reads LQKENI. This CDR3 region has 15 residues. The CDR3 loop is CASSQTSGSYNEQFF. Here the CDR3 DNA reads TGTGCCAGCTCACAGACTAGCGGCTCCTACAATGAGCAGTTCTTC.

This chain uses TRBV18 with TRBJ2-1; 8 nucleotides align to TRBD2. The junction had 9 bases not matched to a gene; V was cut back by 5 bases and J by 15 bases. Germline V gene lookup returns CDR1 KGHSH and CDR2 LQKENI. This CDR3 region has 12 residues. CDR3 residues: CASSMSGSGPFF. CDR3 nucleotides: TGTGCCAGCTCAATGAGCGGGAGCGGGCCGTTCTTC.

Regarding this clone: Germline is not matched at one junction end, which may reflect a read error. The chain joins TRBV4-3 to TRBJ2-4; perhaps TRBD2 as D (6 bases). There are 14 residues in the CDR3. Germline CDR1 and CDR2: LGHNA and YSLEER. The CDR3 DNA follows: TGCGCCAGCAGCCAAGATCAGGAGGGACGCCAGAGACACTTC. Its protein product is CASSQDQEGRQRHF.

The table lists this clone with a count of one. CDR3 DNA sequence: TGTGCCAGCAGTTTACGGCGGGCGAGCGAGCAGTACTTC. Its protein is CASSLRRASEQYF. This sequence joins TRBV28 and TRBJ2-7; a possible D gene is TRBD2 (5 bases). CDR1 is MDHEN, CDR2 SYDVKM, per germline. The CDR3 consists of 13 residues. V lost 2 bases to trimming and J lost 6 bases, with 11 bases between them.

The genes are TRBV19 and TRBJ2-1; D is undetermined. V dropped 5 bases and J dropped 3 bases, with 8 bases sitting between them. Germline CDR1 is LNHDA and CDR2 is SQIVND (reference sequence). There are 13 residues in the CDR3. DNA for the CDR3: TGTGCCAGTAGTGAGACACTCTACAATGAGCAGTTCTTC. Its protein product is CASSETLYNEQFF.

This chain links TRBV5-1 with TRBJ2-7, with D perhaps TRBD1 (5 bases). V was clipped by 0 bases and J by 2 bases, with 9 bases between them. The V gene's germline CDR1 is SGHRS and CDR2 YFSETQ. The CDR3 runs to 14 residues. CDR3: CASSLGQLTYEQYF. The CDR3 region has the DNA TGCGCCAGCAGCTTGGGACAGCTTACCTACGAGCAGTACTTC.

The V and J genes are TRBV18 and TRBJ2-2, with 11 bases that match TRBD2. Unmatched junction bases numbered 11, after V lost 9 bases and J lost 5 bases. The CDR3 runs 16 residues. The germline CDR1 and CDR2 sequences are KGHSH and LQKENI. The CDR3 DNA is TGTGCCAGTTCTTTCACGACTAGCGGGGAGACCGGGGAGCTGTTTTTT. Translating it yields CASSFTTSGETGELFF.

V usage is TRBV11-2 and J usage is TRBJ1-6; possible D gene TRBD1, 6 bases. V was shortened by 2 bases and J by 5 bases, with 7 bases between the two germline ends. The length of the CDR3 is 14 residues. Germline-derived CDR1 and CDR2 are SGHAT and FQNNGV. The CDR3 nucleotides read TGTGCCAGCAGCTTATCAGGGGATAATTCACCCCTCCACTTT. It translates to CASSLSGDNSPLHF.

This chain connects TRBV19 to TRBJ2-5; no clear D. Germline lookup yields CDR1 LNHDA and CDR2 SQIVND (reference sequence). The length of the CDR3 is 12 residues. Trimming left V 6 bases short and J 5 bases short, with 10 bases between. The CDR3 protein is CASSLYQETQYF. CDR3 nucleotides: TGTGCCAGTAGCTTATATCAGGAGACCCAGTACTTC.

This chain links TRBV5-1 with TRBJ1-6; D not certain. The ends were cut back, 0 bases at V and 8 bases at J, with 15 bases in the middle. This CDR3 has 16 amino acids. The germline CDR1 and CDR2 sequences are SGHRS and YFSETQ. CDR3 loop: CASSLVAGGNDSPLHF. The CDR3 DNA is TGCGCCAGCAGCTTGGTGGCGGGAGGAAATGATTCACCCCTCCACTTT.

The chain has TRBV2 and TRBJ2-7; 10 nucleotides match TRBD2. After removal of 6 bases from V and 5 bases from J, the junction contained 7 bases not matched to a gene. Per the germline V gene, CDR1 is SNHLY and CDR2 is FYNNEI. This CDR3 comprises 14 residues. The CDR3 sequence: CASRSSGSGHEQYF. DNA for the CDR3: TGTGCCAGCAGATCTAGCGGGAGTGGCCACGAGCAGTACTTC.

This clone was recorded only once. V usage is TRBV9 and J usage is TRBJ2-1; 12 bases agree with TRBD2. This CDR3 comprises 16 residues. CDR1 is SGDLS, CDR2 YYNGEE, per germline. J was trimmed by 8 bases and V by 1 base; bases with no gene match: 7. The CDR3 DNA reads TGTGCCAGCAGCGTAAGGCTAGCGGGAGGGCCCGATGAGCAGTTCTTC. It translates to CASSVRLAGGPDEQFF.

The rearrangement links TRBV7-9 to TRBJ2-1; 13 nucleotides agree with TRBD2. Per germline, CDR1 SEHNR and CDR2 FQNEAQ (reference sequence). The CDR3 has 15 residues. The junction had 4 bases not matched to a gene; V was cut back by 4 bases and J by 7 bases. CDR3: CASSSGLAGSNEQFF. The CDR3, as DNA: TGTGCCAGCAGCTCGGGACTAGCGGGAAGTAATGAGCAGTTCTTC.

The chain has TRBV20-1 and TRBJ1-1; the D gene is possibly TRBD1 (5 bases). CDR3 length equals 13 residues. The V and J ends lost 3 bases and 3 bases respectively, with 11 bases between them. Germline-derived CDR1 and CDR2 are DFQATT and SNEGSKA (reference sequence). CDR3 nucleotides: TGCAGTGCTAGTCAGGGTCTTTACACTGAAGCTTTCTTT. It specifies CSASQGLYTEAFF.

The chain combines TRBV5-4 with TRBJ1-6; maybe TRBD1 (5 bases). Germline assignment: CDR1 SGHNT and CDR2 YYREEE (reference sequence). Trimming stripped 6 bases from V and 2 bases from J, with 12 bases between. The CDR3 sequence is 15 residues long. CDR3 protein: CASTIGGPYNSPLHF. DNA for the CDR3: TGTGCCAGCACCATCGGGGGACCCTATAATTCACCCCTCCACTTT.

As for this clone: In the same sample, other DNA sequences code for this CDR3. This chain uses TRBV7-2 with TRBJ1-1, with D possibly being TRBD1 (5 bases). The V and J ends lost 6 bases and 2 bases respectively, with 13 bases between them. Germline values: CDR1 SGHTA, CDR2 FQGNSA. There are 14 residues in the CDR3. The CDR3 sequence: CASSRPQGNTEAFF. Here the CDR3 DNA reads TGTGCCAGCAGTCGCCCCCAGGGTAACACTGAAGCTTTCTTT. The full variable domain, in which reference TRBV7-2 and TRBJ1-1 provide the parts outside the CDR3, is GAGVSQSPSNKVTEKGKDVELRCDPISGHTALYWYRQSLGQGLEFLIYFQGNSAPDKSGLPSDRFSAERTGGSVSTLTIQRTQQEDSAVYLCASSRPQGNTEAFFGQGTRLTVV.

The chain uses TRBV6-4 and TRBJ2-3; the match to TRBD2 covers 8 bases. This CDR3 has 16 residues. After removal of 4 bases from V and 2 bases from J, the junction contained 8 bases not matched to a gene. Germline V CDR1 and CDR2: MRHNA, SNTAGT. The CDR3 DNA reads TGTGCCAGCAGTGTGGCGGGAGGCCAAAACACAGATACGCAGTATTTT. Protein: CASSVAGGQNTDTQYF.

The genes are TRBV9 and TRBJ1-4, with TRBD1 identical over 8 bases. Germline values: CDR1 SGDLS, CDR2 YYNGEE. This CDR3 spans 15 amino acids. The junction had 9 bases not matched to a gene; V was cut back by 3 bases and J by 8 bases. This CDR3 reads CASSAHGQGREKLFF. In DNA form, the CDR3 reads TGTGCCAGCAGCGCCCATGGACAGGGTCGAGAAAAACTGTTTTTT.

The gene calls are TRBV6-5 and TRBJ1-1; perhaps TRBD1 as D (5 bases). V was cut by 6 bases and J by 2 bases, with 16 bases left in between. The CDR3 loop spans 15 amino acids. Per germline, CDR1 MNHEY and CDR2 SVGAGI. Written as DNA, the CDR3 is TGTGCCAGCAGGGACCACCCGACAGTCAACACTGAAGCTTTCTTT. Protein: CASRDHPTVNTEAFF.

This clone has just one count. The chain links TRBV19 to TRBJ2-1, with a possible D match to TRBD2 (5 bases). In germline, CDR1 is LNHDA, CDR2 SQIVND (reference sequence). The CDR3 runs 15 residues. V was clipped by 3 bases and J by 2 bases, with 11 bases between them. This CDR3 is CASSMGRDAYNEQFF. The CDR3 nucleotides read TGTGCCAGTAGTATGGGTCGGGATGCCTACAATGAGCAGTTCTTC.